Below, 19 T cell receptor beta chains from the same sample are listed, as sequenced in a study of beta chain features in type 1 diabetes. Findings and limits, study-wide: In every one of the four CD4+ subsets, TCRB CDR3s were moderately but significantly shorter in Type 1 diabetes patients.

The sequenced template was cDNA made from the entire isolated RNA. The repertoire was sequenced with immunoSEQ multiplex PCR; TCRdb's copy has only in-frame clones and lacks some. The sample records 500,000 to 850,000 clones, around 15% being singletons. Their recognized antigens are unknown. Sequenced input: naive CD4+ T cells from blood. Every receptor here comes from a man in his late teens or twenties with type 1 diabetes.

This chain uses TRBV7-2 with TRBJ1-1; D is unresolved. This CDR3 has 15 amino acids. CDR1 SGHTA and CDR2 FQGNSA come from the germline V gene. V gave up 5 bases and J gave up 5 bases, with 18 bases separating them. The CDR3 nucleotides are TGTGCCAGCAGCCGCCCACAGTGGGGAGGTACTGAAGCTTTCTTT. This codes for CASSRPQWGGTEAFF. Drawing the rest from reference TRBV7-2 and TRBJ1-1, the complete variable domain is GAGVSQSPSNKVTEKGKDVELRCDPISGHTALYWYRQSLGQGLEFLIYFQGNSAPDKSGLPSDRFSAERTGGSVSTLTIQRTQQEDSAVYLCASSRPQWGGTEAFFGQGTRLTVV.

This clone came up a few times. CDR3 amino acids: CASTLAGANTGELFF. The CDR3, as DNA: TGTGCCAGCACTTTAGCGGGTGCGAACACCGGGGAGCTGTTTTTT. The chain links TRBV7-9 to TRBJ2-2; TRBD2 agrees at 7 bases. This CDR3 comprises 15 residues. V gave up 7 bases and J gave up 0 bases; unmatched junction bases: 5. Germline CDR1 and CDR2: SEHNR and FQNEAQ (reference sequence).

This clone occurred a few times. The rearrangement links TRBV7-9 to TRBJ2-3; D unresolved. This CDR3 contains 15 residues. CDR1 SEHNR and CDR2 FQNEAQ come from the germline V gene (reference sequence). Trimming left V 2 bases short and J 1 base short, with 10 bases between. CDR3 nucleotides: TGTGCCAGCAGCTTATGGCAGCCGGGCACAGATACGCAGTATTTT. Protein product: CASSLWQPGTDTQYF.

J is TRBJ2-1 and V is TRBV28, with 10 bases matching TRBD2. Germline V CDR1 and CDR2: MDHEN, SYDVKM. The CDR3 extends over 20 amino acids. V shed 6 bases and J 8 bases; nucleotides not matched to a gene: 25. Written as DNA, the CDR3 is TGTGCCAGCAGGACGGACTTCGGGTTAGCGGGGGGTACCCGAAGGGATGAGCAGTTCTTC. Amino acid sequence: CASRTDFGLAGGTRRDEQFF.

This clone is a singleton in its sample. The CDR3 here is CASSLASASHEQYF. The DNA for the CDR3 is TGTGCCAGCAGCTTGGCGAGCGCTAGCCACGAGCAGTACTTC. The V gene is TRBV7-9, the J gene TRBJ2-7, with D possibly TRBD2 on 5 matching bases. V dropped 3 bases and J dropped 5 bases, with 14 bases sitting between them. This CDR3 has 14 amino acids. Germline values: CDR1 SEHNR, CDR2 FQNEAQ (reference sequence).

As concerns this clone: This sample includes further DNA sequences coding for the same CDR3. This chain connects TRBV7-9 to TRBJ2-5; perhaps TRBD2 as D (6 bases). The germline gives CDR1 SEHNR, CDR2 FQNEAQ (reference sequence). Trimming removed 1 base from V and 5 bases from J, with 8 bases in between. This CDR3 has 13 residues. CDR3 sequence (DNA): TGTGCCAGCAGCTTAGGCGGAGGGGAGACCCAGTACTTC. Translated, it gives CASSLGGGETQYF.

The rearrangement joins TRBV7-9 to TRBJ2-2; D possibly corresponds to TRBD2 (5 bases). CDR3 length equals 16 residues. Trimming shortened V by 1 base and J by 1 base, and 10 bases separated the two germline ends. The germline V gene has CDR1 SEHNR and CDR2 FQNEAQ (reference sequence). The CDR3 DNA reads TGTGCCAGCAGCTTAGTTCCCGGGGAGAACACCGGGGAGCTGTTTTTT. Its translation: CASSLVPGENTGELFF.

J is TRBJ1-6 and V is TRBV28; maybe TRBD1 (5 bases). Germline CDR1 MDHEN, CDR2 SYDVKM. Trimming left V 6 bases short and J 12 bases short, with 18 bases between. The CDR3 consists of 14 residues. CDR3 residues: CASRLRDQGKPLHF. DNA of the CDR3: TGTGCCAGCAGGCTCAGGGACCAAGGAAAACCCCTCCACTTT.

This clone came up a few times. For the CDR3, the DNA is TGCGCCAGCAGCCAAGAGGTGGTAGCGGGGGGAATCTACAATGAGCAGTTCTTC. It specifies CASSQEVVAGGIYNEQFF. The chain uses TRBV4-3 and TRBJ2-1, with 10 bases matching TRBD2. CDR1 LGHNA and CDR2 YSLEER come from the germline V gene. The ends lost 0 bases at V and 3 bases at J; junction bases unmatched: 8. This CDR3 region has 18 residues.

This clone was picked up a small number of times. V gene TRBV10-3 combines with J gene TRBJ1-2; weak D call: TRBD1 (5 bases). The germline CDR1 and CDR2 sequences are ENHRY and SYGVKD. The CDR3 covers 13 residues. V was clipped by 4 bases and J by 8 bases, with 14 bases between them. CDR3 DNA: TGTGCCATCAGTGGGTCGGACAAGAGAGGCTACACCTTC. It codes for CAISGSDKRGYTF.

This chain joins TRBV18 and TRBJ1-6; the D is unclear. In germline, CDR1 is KGHSH, CDR2 LQKENI. V shed 3 bases and J shed 5 bases, with 23 bases lying between them. The CDR3 is 19 amino acids. CDR3 sequence (DNA): TGTGCCAGCTCACCGGTAGCAGGAGGGTTATCTCTGCATAATTCACCCCTCCACTTT. Protein: CASSPVAGGLSLHNSPLHF. Full variable domain (outside the CDR3, taken from reference TRBV18 and TRBJ1-6): NAGVMQNPRHLVRRRGQEARLRCSPMKGHSHVYWYRQLPEEGLKFMVYLQKENIIDESGMPKERFSAEFPKEGPSILRIQQVVRGDSAAYFCASSPVAGGLSLHNSPLHFGNGTRLTVT.

CDR3 in amino acids: CASSVAAGRTDTQYF. The CDR3 DNA sequence: TGTGCCAGCAGCGTAGCAGCGGGAAGAACAGATACGCAGTATTTT. The chain is built from TRBV9 and TRBJ2-3, with 7 bases fitting TRBD2. CDR1 is SGDLS and CDR2 is YYNGEE in the germline V gene. This CDR3 contains 15 residues. The V segment lost 0 bases and the J segment 3 bases; nucleotides outside the gene matches: 4.

V usage is TRBV5-1 and J usage is TRBJ2-1; D is unresolved. The CDR3 sequence is 16 residues long. V dropped 1 base and J dropped 0 bases, with 11 bases sitting between them. Germline V lookup: CDR1 SGHRS, CDR2 YFSETQ. CDR3 in amino acids: CASSLRVTSSYNEQFF. CDR3 coding DNA: TGCGCCAGCAGCTTGAGAGTGACAAGCTCCTACAATGAGCAGTTCTTC.

In this sample, this clone turned up a few times. V usage is TRBV7-9 and J usage is TRBJ1-6; tentatively, D is TRBD1 (5 bases). CDR3 length equals 13 residues. The V and J ends lost 1 base and 11 bases respectively, with 9 bases between them. CDR1 is SEHNR, CDR2 FQNEAQ, per germline (reference sequence). The CDR3 spells CASSLDGDAPLHF. Written as DNA, the CDR3 is TGTGCCAGCAGCTTAGACGGGGACGCACCCCTCCACTTT.

This clone was picked up a small number of times. The V call is TRBV7-2, the J call TRBJ2-3; TRBD2 aligns across 7 bases. Germline CDR1 SGHTA, CDR2 FQGNSA. The CDR3 is made up of 16 amino acids. V lost 2 bases and J lost 0; bases outside the gene matches: 5. The CDR3 nucleotides read TGTGCCAGCAGCTTATGGCGGGGAGGGAGCACAGATACGCAGTATTTT. This gives the protein CASSLWRGGSTDTQYF.

This chain joins TRBV28 and TRBJ1-1; 7 bases match TRBD1. The germline gives CDR1 MDHEN, CDR2 SYDVKM. V was clipped by 5 bases and J by 10 bases; unmatched bases: 7. This CDR3 is 12 amino acids long. The CDR3 sequence is CASSPNRGRAFF. CDR3 nucleotide sequence: TGTGCCAGCAGTCCCAACAGGGGACGAGCTTTCTTT.

V usage is TRBV5-1 and J usage is TRBJ2-1; 8 bases are a match to TRBD2. The CDR3 spans 13 residues. Unmatched junction bases numbered 5, after V lost 4 bases and J lost 8 bases. Germline loops: CDR1 SGHRS, CDR2 YFSETQ. CDR3 protein: CASSTREGYEQFF. The CDR3 DNA is TGCGCCAGCAGCACTCGGGAGGGCTATGAGCAGTTCTTC.

The chain has TRBV29-1 and TRBJ1-2; possibly TRBD1 for D (6 bases). Trimming took off 2 bases at V and 4 bases at J, with 17 bases between the two ends. Germline V gene lookup returns CDR1 SQVTM and CDR2 ANQGSEA. CDR3 length equals 15 residues. CDR3 DNA: TGCAGCGTTGAATTGCAGGGGCCCAGAAGCTATGGCTACACCTTC. Translation gives CSVELQGPRSYGYTF.

V and J are TRBV2 and TRBJ1-6; maybe TRBD1 (5 bases). CDR3 length: 14 amino acids. Germline values: CDR1 SNHLY, CDR2 FYNNEI. Trimming cost V 8 bases and J 8 bases, with 16 bases left between them. For the CDR3, the DNA is TGTGCCAGCCGGTCAGGGTCAAGGGATTCACCCCTCCACTTT. It yields the protein CASRSGSRDSPLHF.